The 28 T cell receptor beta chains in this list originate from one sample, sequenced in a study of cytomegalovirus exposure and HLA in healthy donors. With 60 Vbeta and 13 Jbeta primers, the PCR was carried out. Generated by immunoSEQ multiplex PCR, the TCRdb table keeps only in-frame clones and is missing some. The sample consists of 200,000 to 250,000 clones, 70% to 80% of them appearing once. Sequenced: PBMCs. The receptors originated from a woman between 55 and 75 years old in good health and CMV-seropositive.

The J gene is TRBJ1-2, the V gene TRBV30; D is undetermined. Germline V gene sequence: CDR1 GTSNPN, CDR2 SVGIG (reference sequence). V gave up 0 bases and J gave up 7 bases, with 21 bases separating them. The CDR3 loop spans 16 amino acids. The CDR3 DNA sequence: TGTGCCTGGAGTGTAATGGCAACACCTTCCTCGCTTGGCTACACCTTC. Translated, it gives CAWSVMATPSSLGYTF.

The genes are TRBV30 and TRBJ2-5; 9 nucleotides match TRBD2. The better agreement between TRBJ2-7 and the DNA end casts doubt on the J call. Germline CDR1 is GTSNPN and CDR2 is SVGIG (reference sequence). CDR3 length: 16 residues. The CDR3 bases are TGTGCCTGGAGTGACGGACTAGCGATCCTCTCCTACGAGCAGTACTTC. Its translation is CAWSDGLAILSYEQYF.

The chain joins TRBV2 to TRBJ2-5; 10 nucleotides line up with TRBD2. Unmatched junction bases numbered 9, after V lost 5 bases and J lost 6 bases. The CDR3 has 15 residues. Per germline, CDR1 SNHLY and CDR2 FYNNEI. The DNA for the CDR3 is TGTGCCAGCAGTCACGCAGCGGGGGGGCCGCAGACCCAGTACTTC. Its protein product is CASSHAAGGPQTQYF.

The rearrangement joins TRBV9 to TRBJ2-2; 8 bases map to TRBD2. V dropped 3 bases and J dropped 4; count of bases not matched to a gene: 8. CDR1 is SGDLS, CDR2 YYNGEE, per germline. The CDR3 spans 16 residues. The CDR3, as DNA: TGTGCCAGCAGCGGCCTCGGGGGGGCGGCCACCGGGGAGCTGTTTTTT. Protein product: CASSGLGGAATGELFF. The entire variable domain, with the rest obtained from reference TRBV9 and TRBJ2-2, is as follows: DSGVTQTPKHLITATGQRVTLRCSPRSGDLSVYWYQQSLDQGLQFLIQYYNGEERAKGNILERFSAQQFPDLHSELNLSSLELGDSALYFCASSGLGGAATGELFFGEGSRLTVL.

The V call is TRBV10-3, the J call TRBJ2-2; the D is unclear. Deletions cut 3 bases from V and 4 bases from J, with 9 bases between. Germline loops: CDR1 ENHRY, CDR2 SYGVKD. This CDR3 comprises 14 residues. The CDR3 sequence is CAISEITVTGELFF. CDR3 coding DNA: TGTGCCATCAGTGAAATTACGGTCACCGGGGAGCTGTTTTTT.

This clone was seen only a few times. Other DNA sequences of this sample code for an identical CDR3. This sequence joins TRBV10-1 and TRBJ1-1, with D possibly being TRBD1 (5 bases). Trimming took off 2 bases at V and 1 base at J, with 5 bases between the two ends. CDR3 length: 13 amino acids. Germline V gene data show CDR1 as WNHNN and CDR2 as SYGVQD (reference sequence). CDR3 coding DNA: TGCGCCAGCAGTGAGCAGGGGAACACTGAAGCTTTCTTT. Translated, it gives CASSEQGNTEAFF.

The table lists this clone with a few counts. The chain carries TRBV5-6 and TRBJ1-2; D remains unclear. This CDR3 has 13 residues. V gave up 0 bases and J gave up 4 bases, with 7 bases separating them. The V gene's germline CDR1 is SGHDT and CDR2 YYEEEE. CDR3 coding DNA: TGTGCCAGCAGCTTGGGCCAGTCCTATGGCTACACCTTC. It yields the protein CASSLGQSYGYTF.

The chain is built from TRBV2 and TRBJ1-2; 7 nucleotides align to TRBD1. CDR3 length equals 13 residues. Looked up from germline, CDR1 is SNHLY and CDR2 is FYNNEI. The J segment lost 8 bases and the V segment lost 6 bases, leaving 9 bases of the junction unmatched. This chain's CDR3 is CASSRTGPEGYTF. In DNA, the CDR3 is TGTGCCAGCAGCCGGACAGGCCCCGAAGGCTACACCTTC.

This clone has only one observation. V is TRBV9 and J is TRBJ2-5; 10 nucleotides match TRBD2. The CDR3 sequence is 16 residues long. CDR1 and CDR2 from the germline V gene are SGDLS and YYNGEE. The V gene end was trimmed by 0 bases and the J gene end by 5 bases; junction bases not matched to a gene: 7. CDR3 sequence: CASSVEGLALGETQYF. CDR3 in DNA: TGTGCCAGCAGCGTAGAGGGACTAGCGCTGGGCGAGACCCAGTACTTC.

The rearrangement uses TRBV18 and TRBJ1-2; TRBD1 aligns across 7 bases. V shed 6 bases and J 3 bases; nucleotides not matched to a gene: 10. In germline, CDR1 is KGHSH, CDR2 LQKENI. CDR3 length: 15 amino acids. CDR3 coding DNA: TGTGCCAGCTCCCCCTCGACAGGGCTGGACTATGGCTACACCTTC. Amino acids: CASSPSTGLDYGYTF.

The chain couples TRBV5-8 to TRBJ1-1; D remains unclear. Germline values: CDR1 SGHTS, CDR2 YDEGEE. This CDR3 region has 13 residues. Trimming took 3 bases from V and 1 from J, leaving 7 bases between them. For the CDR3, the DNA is TGTGCCAGCAGCTGGGCCTCGAACACTGAAGCTTTCTTT. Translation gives CASSWASNTEAFF.

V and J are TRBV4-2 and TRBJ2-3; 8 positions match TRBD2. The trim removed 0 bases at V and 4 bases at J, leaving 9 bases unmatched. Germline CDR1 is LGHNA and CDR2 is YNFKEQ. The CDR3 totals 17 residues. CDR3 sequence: CASSQDPTGGVADTQYF. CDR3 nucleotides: TGTGCCAGCAGCCAAGATCCAACGGGGGGGGTGGCAGATACGCAGTATTTT.

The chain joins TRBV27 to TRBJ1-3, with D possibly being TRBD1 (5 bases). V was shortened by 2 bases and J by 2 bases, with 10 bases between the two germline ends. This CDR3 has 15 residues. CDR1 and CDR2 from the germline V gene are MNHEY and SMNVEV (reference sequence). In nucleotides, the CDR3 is TGTGCCAGCAGTTTAGTTGGGGGGGCTGGAAACACCATATATTTT. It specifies CASSLVGGAGNTIYF.

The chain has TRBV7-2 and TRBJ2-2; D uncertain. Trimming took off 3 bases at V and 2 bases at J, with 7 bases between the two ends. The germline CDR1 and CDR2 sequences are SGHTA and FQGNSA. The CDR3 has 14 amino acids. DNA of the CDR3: TGTGCCAGCAGCTTTGCGGCCAACACCGGGGAGCTGTTTTTT. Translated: CASSFAANTGELFF.

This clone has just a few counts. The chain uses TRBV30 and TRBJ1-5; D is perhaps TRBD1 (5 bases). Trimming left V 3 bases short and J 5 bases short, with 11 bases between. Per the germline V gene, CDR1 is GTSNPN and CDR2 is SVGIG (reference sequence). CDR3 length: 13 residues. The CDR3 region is CAWSRGGDQPQHF. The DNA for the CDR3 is TGTGCCTGGAGCCGGGGAGGGGATCAGCCCCAGCATTTT.

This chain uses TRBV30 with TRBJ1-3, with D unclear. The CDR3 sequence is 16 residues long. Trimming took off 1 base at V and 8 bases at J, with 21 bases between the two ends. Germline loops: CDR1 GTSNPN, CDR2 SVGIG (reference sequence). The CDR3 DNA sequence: TGTGCCTGGAGTGACGGGGTCAGGCTAGCCGGGGACACCATATATTTT. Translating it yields CAWSDGVRLAGDTIYF.

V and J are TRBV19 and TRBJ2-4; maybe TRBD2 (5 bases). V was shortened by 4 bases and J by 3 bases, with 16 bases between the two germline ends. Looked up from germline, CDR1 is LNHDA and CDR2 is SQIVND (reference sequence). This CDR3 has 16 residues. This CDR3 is CASSTRLGVDKNIQYF. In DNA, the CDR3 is TGTGCCAGTAGTACCCGACTGGGAGTGGACAAAAACATTCAGTACTTC.

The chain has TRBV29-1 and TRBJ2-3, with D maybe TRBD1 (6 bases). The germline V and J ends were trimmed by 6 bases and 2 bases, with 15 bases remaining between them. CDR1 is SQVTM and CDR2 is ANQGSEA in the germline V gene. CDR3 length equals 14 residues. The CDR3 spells CSVRPGAHTDTQYF. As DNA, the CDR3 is TGCAGCGTGCGGCCAGGGGCACACACAGATACGCAGTATTTT.

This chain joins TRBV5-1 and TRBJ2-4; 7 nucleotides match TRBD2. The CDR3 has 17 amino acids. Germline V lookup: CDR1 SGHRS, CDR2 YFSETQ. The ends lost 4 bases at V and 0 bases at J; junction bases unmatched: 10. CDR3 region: CASSPDGGRLAKNIQYF. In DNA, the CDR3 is TGCGCCAGCAGCCCGGACGGGGGGAGGCTAGCCAAAAACATTCAGTACTTC.

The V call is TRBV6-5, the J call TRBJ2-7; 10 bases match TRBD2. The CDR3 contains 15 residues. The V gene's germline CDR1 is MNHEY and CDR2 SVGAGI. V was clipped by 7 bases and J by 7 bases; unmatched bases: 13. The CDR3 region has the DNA TGTGCCAGCACCACAGGGGCTAGCGGGAGTCTAGAGCAGTACTTC. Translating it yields CASTTGASGSLEQYF.

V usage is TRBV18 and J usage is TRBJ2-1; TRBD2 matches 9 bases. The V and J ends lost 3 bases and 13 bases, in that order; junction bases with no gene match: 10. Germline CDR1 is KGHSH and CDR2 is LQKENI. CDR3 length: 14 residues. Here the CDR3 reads CASSPDASGEVQFF. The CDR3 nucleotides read TGTGCCAGCTCACCGGACGCTAGCGGGGAGGTTCAGTTCTTC.

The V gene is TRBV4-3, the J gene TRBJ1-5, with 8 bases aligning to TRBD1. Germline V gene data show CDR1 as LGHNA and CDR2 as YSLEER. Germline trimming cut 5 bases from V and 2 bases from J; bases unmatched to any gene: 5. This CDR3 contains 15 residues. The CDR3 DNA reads TGCGCCAGCAGCTTGGACAGGGTCGGCAATCAGCCCCAGCATTTT. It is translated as CASSLDRVGNQPQHF.

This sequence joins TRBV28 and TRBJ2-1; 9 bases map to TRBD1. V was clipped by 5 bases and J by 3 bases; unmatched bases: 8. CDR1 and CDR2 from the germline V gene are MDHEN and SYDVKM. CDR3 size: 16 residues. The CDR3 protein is CASSEGQGGFYNEQFF. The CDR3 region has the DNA TGTGCCAGCAGTGAGGGACAGGGAGGGTTCTACAATGAGCAGTTCTTC.

Here the CDR3 reads CASSPVAGPYEQYF. The CDR3 DNA is TGCGCCAGCAGCCCGGTGGCAGGGCCCTACGAGCAGTACTTC. The chain combines TRBV5-1 with TRBJ2-7; TRBD1 is a possible D gene (5 bases). V lost 4 bases and J lost 2, with 13 bases in between. CDR1 is SGHRS, CDR2 YFSETQ, per germline. This CDR3 is built from 14 residues.

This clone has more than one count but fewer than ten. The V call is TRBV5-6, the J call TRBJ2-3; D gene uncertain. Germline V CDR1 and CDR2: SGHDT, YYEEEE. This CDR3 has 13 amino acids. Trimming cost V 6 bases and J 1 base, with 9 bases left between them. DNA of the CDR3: TGTGCCAGCACCTCGCGCGGCACAGATACGCAGTATTTT. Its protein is CASTSRGTDTQYF.

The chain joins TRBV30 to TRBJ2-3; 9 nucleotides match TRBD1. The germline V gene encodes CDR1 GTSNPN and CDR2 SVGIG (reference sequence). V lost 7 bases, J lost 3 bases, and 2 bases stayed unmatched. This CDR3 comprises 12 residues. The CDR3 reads CASGQGTDTQYF. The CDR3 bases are TGTGCCTCCGGACAGGGGACAGATACGCAGTATTTT.

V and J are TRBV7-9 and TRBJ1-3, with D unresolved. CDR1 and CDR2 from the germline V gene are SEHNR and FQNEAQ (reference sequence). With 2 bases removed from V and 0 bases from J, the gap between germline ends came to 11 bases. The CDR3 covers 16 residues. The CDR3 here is CASSLFGVDSGNTIYF. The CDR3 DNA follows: TGTGCCAGCAGCTTATTCGGAGTAGACTCTGGAAACACCATATATTTT.

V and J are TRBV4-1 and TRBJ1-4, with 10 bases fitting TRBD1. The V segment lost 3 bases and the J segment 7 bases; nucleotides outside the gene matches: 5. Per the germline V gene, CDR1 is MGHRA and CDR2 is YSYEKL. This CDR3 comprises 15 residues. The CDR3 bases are TGCGCCAGCAGCCAGGCGGGACAGGGGCGTGAAAAACTGTTTTTT. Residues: CASSQAGQGREKLFF.